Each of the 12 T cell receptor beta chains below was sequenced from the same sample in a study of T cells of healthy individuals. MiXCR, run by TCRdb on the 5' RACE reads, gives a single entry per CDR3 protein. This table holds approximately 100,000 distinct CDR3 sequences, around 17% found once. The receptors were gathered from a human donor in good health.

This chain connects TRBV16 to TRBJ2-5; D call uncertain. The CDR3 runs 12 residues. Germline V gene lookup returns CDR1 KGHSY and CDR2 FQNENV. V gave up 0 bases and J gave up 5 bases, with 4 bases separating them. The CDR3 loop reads CASSQSRETQYF. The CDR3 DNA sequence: TGTGCCAGCAGCCAATCGCGGGAGACCCAGTACTTC. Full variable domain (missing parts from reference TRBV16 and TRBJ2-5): GEEVAQTPKHLVRGEGQKAKLYCAPIKGHSYVFWYQQVLKNEFKFLISFQNENVFDETGMPKERFSAKCLPNSPCSLEIQATKLEDSAVYFCASSQSRETQYFGPGTRLLVL.

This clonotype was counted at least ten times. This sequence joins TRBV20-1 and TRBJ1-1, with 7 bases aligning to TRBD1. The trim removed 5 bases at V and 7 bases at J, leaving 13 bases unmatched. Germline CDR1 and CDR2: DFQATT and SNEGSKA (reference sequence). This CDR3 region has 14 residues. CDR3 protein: CSAVDRVGVSEAFF. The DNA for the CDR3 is TGCAGTGCTGTCGACAGGGTGGGCGTCAGTGAAGCTTTCTTT.

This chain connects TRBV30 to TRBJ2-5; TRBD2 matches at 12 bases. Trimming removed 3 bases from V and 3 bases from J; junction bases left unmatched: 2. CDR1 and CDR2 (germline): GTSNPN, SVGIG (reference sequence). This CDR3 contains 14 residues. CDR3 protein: CAWRLAGGKETQYF. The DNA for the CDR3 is TGTGCCTGGAGACTAGCGGGGGGAAAAGAGACCCAGTACTTC.

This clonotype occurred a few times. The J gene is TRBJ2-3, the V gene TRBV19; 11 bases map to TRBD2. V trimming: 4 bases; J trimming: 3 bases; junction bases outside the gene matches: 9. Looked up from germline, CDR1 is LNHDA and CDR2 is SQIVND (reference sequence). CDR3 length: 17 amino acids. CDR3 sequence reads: CASSTFGWTSGTDTQYF. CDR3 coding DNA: TGTGCCAGTAGTACCTTTGGTTGGACTAGCGGGACAGATACGCAGTATTTT.

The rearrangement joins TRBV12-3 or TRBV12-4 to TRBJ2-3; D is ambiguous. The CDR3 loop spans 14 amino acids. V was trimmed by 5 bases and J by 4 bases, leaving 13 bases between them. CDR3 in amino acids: CASSPTISPDTQYF. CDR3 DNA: TGTGCCAGCAGTCCGACGATCTCCCCAGATACGCAGTATTTT.

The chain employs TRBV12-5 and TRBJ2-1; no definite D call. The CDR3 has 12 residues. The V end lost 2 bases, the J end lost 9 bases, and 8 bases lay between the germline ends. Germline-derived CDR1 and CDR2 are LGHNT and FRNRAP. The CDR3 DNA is TGTGCTAGTGGTTTGAGGGCAAGTGAGCAGTTCTTC. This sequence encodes CASGLRASEQFF.

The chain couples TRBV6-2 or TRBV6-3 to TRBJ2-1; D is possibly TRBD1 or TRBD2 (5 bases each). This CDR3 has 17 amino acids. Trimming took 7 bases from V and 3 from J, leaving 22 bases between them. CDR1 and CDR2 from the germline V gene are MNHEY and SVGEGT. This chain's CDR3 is CASIQRTGAGSYNEQFF. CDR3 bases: TGTGCCAGCATCCAACGCACCGGGGCAGGGAGCTACAATGAGCAGTTCTTC.

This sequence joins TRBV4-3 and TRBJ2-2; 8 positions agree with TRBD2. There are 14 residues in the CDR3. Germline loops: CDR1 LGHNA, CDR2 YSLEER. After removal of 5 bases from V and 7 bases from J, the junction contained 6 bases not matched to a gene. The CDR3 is CASSRLASGGELFF. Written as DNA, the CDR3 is TGCGCCAGCAGCAGACTAGCGAGCGGCGGGGAGCTGTTTTTT.

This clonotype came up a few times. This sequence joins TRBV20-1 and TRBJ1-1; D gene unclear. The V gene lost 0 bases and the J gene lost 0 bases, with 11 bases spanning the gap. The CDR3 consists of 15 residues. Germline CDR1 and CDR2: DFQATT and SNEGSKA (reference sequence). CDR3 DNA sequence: TGCAGTGCTAGAGATGTGGCGGGGTTGAACACTGAAGCTTTCTTT. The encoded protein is CSARDVAGLNTEAFF.

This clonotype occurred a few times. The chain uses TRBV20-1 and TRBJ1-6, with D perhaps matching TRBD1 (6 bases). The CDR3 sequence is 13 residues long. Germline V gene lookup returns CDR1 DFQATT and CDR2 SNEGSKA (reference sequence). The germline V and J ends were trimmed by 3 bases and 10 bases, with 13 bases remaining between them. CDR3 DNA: TGCAGTGCTAGTGACAGGACGAGCTCACCCCTCCACTTT. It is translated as CSASDRTSSPLHF.

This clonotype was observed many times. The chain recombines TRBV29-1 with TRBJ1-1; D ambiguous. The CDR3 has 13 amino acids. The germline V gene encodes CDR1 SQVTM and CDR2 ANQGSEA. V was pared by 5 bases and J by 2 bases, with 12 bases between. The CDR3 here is CSVLGRTNTEAFF. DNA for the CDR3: TGCAGCGTTTTGGGTCGGACCAACACTGAAGCTTTCTTT.

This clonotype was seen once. DNA for the CDR3: TGTGCCAGTAGCCCATGGCAGCAGGGTCGGGGAATATTAGGTGAGCAGTTCTTC. Protein sequence: CASSPWQQGRGILGEQFF. This chain links TRBV19 with TRBJ2-1; D possibly matches TRBD1 or TRBD2 (5 bases each). This CDR3 has 18 residues. Germline V gives CDR1 LNHDA, CDR2 SQIVND (reference sequence). The ends were cut back, 6 bases at V and 9 bases at J, with 30 bases in the middle. Full variable domain (rest looked up from reference TRBV19 and TRBJ2-1): DGGITQSPKYLFRKEGQNVTLSCEQNLNHDAMYWYRQDPGQGLRLIYYSQIVNDFQKGDIAEGYSVSREKKESFPLTVTSAQKNPTAFYLCASSPWQQGRGILGEQFFGPGTRLTVL.